The present entry profiles one T cell receptor beta chain with its context. Its antigen is undetermined. V shed 0 bases and J shed 6 bases, with 23 bases lying between them. Germline CDR1 reads GTSNPN; CDR2 reads SVGIG (reference sequence). The CDR3 extends over 17 amino acids. Repertoires were generated with immunoSEQ multiplex PCR, while TCRdb's copy carries only in-frame clones and drops some. The profile shows 2 million to 2.5 million clones, about 94% of them singletons. This entry comes from a study of shared clonotypes between healthy human individuals. Whole-study results and caveats: Clonotype sharing among donors, it was expected, would be affected by sequencing depth. What rarefaction showed was incomplete sorted-subset sequencing despite large depth. Naive subsets typically showed greater estimated richness than memory subsets.

All participating donors were Caucasian adults from Nashville, Tennessee. This sequence joins TRBV30 and TRBJ1-1; perhaps TRBD1 as D (5 bases). The source of this sequence is a man aged 18 to 30 in good health. Sequencing was carried out using naive CD4+ T cells sorted from blood. This sample's subset: CD45RA+ positively selected. In DNA, the CDR3 is TGTGCCTGGAGTGTAAAAGGCCAGCGGGGGTCGGGGTCTGAAGCTTTCTTT. The encoded protein is CAWSVKGQRGSGSEAFF.